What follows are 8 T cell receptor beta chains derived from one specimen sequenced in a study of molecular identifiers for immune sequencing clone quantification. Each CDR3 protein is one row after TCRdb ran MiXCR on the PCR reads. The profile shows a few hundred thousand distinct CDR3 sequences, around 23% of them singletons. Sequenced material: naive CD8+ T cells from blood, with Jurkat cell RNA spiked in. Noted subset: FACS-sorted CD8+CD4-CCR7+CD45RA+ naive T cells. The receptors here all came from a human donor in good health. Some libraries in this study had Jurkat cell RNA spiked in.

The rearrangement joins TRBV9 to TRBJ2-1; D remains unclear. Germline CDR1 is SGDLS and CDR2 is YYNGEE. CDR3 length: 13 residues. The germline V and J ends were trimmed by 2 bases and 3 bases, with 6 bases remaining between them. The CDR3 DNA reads TGTGCCAGCAGCGTTTGGGACTACAATGAGCAGTTCTTC. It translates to CASSVWDYNEQFF.

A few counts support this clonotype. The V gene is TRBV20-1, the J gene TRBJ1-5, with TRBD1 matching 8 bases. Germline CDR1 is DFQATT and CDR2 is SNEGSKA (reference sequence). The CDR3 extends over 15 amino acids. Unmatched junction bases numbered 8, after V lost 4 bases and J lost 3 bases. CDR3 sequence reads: CSAKDRDRPNQPQHF. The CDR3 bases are TGCAGTGCTAAGGACAGGGATCGGCCCAATCAGCCCCAGCATTTT.

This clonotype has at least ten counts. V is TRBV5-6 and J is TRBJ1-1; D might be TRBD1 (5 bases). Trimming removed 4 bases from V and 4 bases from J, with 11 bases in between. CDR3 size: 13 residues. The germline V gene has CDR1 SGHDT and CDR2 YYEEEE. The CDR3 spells CASSTSGFTEAFF. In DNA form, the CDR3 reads TGTGCCAGCAGCACGTCAGGGTTCACTGAAGCTTTCTTT.

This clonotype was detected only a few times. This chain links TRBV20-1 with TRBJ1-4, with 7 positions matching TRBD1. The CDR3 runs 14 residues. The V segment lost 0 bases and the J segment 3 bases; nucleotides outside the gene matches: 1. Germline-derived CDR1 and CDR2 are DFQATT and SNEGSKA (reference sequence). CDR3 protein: CSARDRGANEKLFF. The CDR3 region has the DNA TGCAGTGCTAGAGACAGGGGGGCTAATGAAAAACTGTTTTTT.

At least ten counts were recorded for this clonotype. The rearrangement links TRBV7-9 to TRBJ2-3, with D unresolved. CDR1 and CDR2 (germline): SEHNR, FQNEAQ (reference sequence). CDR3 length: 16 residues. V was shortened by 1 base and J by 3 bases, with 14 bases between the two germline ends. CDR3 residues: CASSLVVYDLTDTQYF. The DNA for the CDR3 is TGTGCCAGCAGCTTAGTGGTGTACGATCTAACAGATACGCAGTATTTT.

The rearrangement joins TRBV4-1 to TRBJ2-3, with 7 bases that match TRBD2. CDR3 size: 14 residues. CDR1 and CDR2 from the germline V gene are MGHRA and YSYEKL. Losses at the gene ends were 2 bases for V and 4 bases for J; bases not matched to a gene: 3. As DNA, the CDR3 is TGCGCCAGCAGCCAAAGACTAGCACCAGATACGCAGTATTTT. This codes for CASSQRLAPDTQYF.

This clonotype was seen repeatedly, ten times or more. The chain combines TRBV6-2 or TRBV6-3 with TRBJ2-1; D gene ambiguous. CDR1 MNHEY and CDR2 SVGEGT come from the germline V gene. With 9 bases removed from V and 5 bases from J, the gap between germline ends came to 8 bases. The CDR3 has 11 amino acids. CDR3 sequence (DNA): TGTGCCAGTGGTGCGAACAATGAGCAGTTCTTC. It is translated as CASGANNEQFF.

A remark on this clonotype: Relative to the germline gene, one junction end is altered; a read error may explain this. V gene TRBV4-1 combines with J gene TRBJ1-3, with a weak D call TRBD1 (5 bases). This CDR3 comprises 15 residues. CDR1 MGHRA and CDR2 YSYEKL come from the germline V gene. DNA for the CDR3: TGCGCCAGCAGCCAAACAGGAAACTCTGGAAACACCAAATATTTT. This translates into CASSQTGNSGNTKYF.